Listed here are 23 T cell receptor beta chains from one sample, sequenced in a study of T cells after somatic rescue of genetic block. Using immunoSEQ multiplex PCR, the repertoire was profiled, and TCRdb retains in-frame clones only, with some absent. The table records 7,300 or so clones, around 81% of them present only once. Input material: peripheral blood mononuclear cells (PBMCs). The receptors derive from a boy younger than 18.

Written as DNA, the CDR3 is TGCAGCGTTGAACCTGGGACAGCGTTCAACACTGAAGCTTTCTTT. Amino acids: CSVEPGTAFNTEAFF. The chain employs TRBV29-1 and TRBJ1-1; TRBD1 matches 7 bases. Germline values: CDR1 SQVTM, CDR2 ANQGSEA. This CDR3 spans 15 amino acids. V shed 2 bases and J 2 bases; nucleotides not matched to a gene: 8. The full variable domain, in which reference TRBV29-1 and TRBJ1-1 provide the parts outside the CDR3, is SAVISQKPSRDICQRGTSLTIQCQVDSQVTMMFWYRQQPGQSLTLIATANQGSEATYESGFVIDKFPISRPNLTFSTLTVSNMSPEDSSIYLCSVEPGTAFNTEAFFGQGTRLTVV.

The chain employs TRBV18 and TRBJ1-2; TRBD1 matches at 7 bases. Germline CDR1 is KGHSH and CDR2 is LQKENI. Trimming cost V 4 bases and J 3 bases; bases outside gene matches: 8. There are 15 residues in the CDR3. The CDR3, as DNA: TGTGCCAGCTCACTTGGACAGGAGCAATACTATGGCTACACCTTC. Its translation is CASSLGQEQYYGYTF.

This rearrangement joins TRBV4-1 to TRBJ1-2; D unresolved. V was trimmed by 1 base and J by 3 bases, leaving 12 bases between them. Per the germline V gene, CDR1 is MGHRA and CDR2 is YSYEKL. CDR3 length: 15 amino acids. CDR3 bases: TGCGCCAGCAGCCAAGCGGCAGAATACGACTATGGCTACACCTTC. It yields the protein CASSQAAEYDYGYTF.

The chain combines TRBV28 with TRBJ2-3, with 9 nucleotides matching TRBD1. Germline CDR1 MDHEN, CDR2 SYDVKM. This CDR3 is 15 amino acids long. The V gene end was trimmed by 5 bases and the J gene end by 1 base; junction bases not matched to a gene: 4. The DNA of the CDR3 is TGTGCCAGCAGTAAACAGGGGGCAGGCACAGATACGCAGTATTTT. Encoded protein: CASSKQGAGTDTQYF.

Within the sample, this clone is large. The genes are TRBV2 and TRBJ1-5; D unresolved. The CDR3 has 15 amino acids. Germline V gene lookup returns CDR1 SNHLY and CDR2 FYNNEI. V gave up 4 bases and J gave up 1 base, with 11 bases separating them. For the CDR3, the DNA is TGTGCCAGCAGTGTGGGAGGGATCAGCAATCAGCCCCAGCATTTT. Amino acids: CASSVGGISNQPQHF.

This clone is classed as large. The chain links TRBV6-6 to TRBJ2-5; 9 bases fit TRBD2. Unmatched junction bases numbered 6, after V lost 5 bases and J lost 2 bases. The CDR3 extends over 15 amino acids. Germline V gene sequence: CDR1 MNHNY, CDR2 SVGAGI (reference sequence). The CDR3 reads CASSPLAGLQETQYF. The CDR3 region has the DNA TGTGCCAGCAGTCCCCTAGCGGGGCTTCAAGAGACCCAGTACTTC.

The J gene is TRBJ1-1, the V gene TRBV5-1; 7 bases are a match to TRBD1. The CDR3 contains 14 residues. The ends lost 3 bases at V and 2 bases at J; junction bases unmatched: 4. Germline V gene data show CDR1 as SGHRS and CDR2 as YFSETQ. The DNA of the CDR3 is TGCGCCAGCAGCTCGACAGGGCTAAACACTGAAGCTTTCTTT. Protein product: CASSSTGLNTEAFF.

The chain has TRBV19 and TRBJ2-6; no definite D call. The CDR3 length is 17 residues. CDR1 LNHDA and CDR2 SQIVND come from the germline V gene (reference sequence). V lost 7 bases and J 2 bases, leaving 18 bases between the germline ends. In DNA form, the CDR3 reads TGTGCCAGTACCTACCAGACCAGACTGCCTGGGGCCAACGTCCTGACTTTC. It codes for CASTYQTRLPGANVLTF.

This clone appeared a single time. The chain has TRBV27 and TRBJ2-4, with D possibly called TRBD1 or TRBD2 (5 bases each). The CDR3 is made up of 12 amino acids. Germline CDR1 MNHEY, CDR2 SMNVEV (reference sequence). The ends were cut back, 6 bases at V and 14 bases at J, with 17 bases in the middle. CDR3 nucleotide sequence: TGTGCCAGCAGAAACTACCGGGACGTCGAGTACTTC. Translation: CASRNYRDVEYF.

This chain uses TRBV7-8 with TRBJ1-1, with 8 nucleotides matching TRBD1. With 4 bases clipped from V and 5 bases from J, the junction kept 15 bases outside the gene matches. There are 17 residues in the CDR3. Germline lookup yields CDR1 SGHVS and CDR2 FQNEAQ. For the CDR3, the DNA is TGTGCCAGCAGCTCGTGGGGGCAGGGGGCGCCGGGTACTGAAGCTTTCTTT. Protein: CASSSWGQGAPGTEAFF.

The rearrangement joins TRBV12-5 to TRBJ2-3; D unresolved. V lost 6 bases, J lost 3 bases, and 7 bases lay in between. Looked up from germline, CDR1 is LGHNT and CDR2 is FRNRAP. There are 12 residues in the CDR3. CDR3 nucleotide sequence: TGTGCTAGTGGCCACTCGACAGATACGCAGTATTTT. Amino acids: CASGHSTDTQYF.

The CDR3 is CASSTQGLLGEQYF. The DNA for the CDR3 is TGTGCCAGCAGTACCCAGGGTCTTCTCGGCGAGCAGTACTTC. The gene calls are TRBV28 and TRBJ2-7; maybe TRBD1 (5 bases). CDR1 and CDR2 (germline): MDHEN, SYDVKM. Trimming left V 5 bases short and J 6 bases short, with 17 bases between. The CDR3 totals 14 residues.

CDR3: CASSLLTAGQRYSNQPQHF. The CDR3 bases are TGTGCCAGCAGCTTGTTAACCGCCGGACAGCGCTATAGCAATCAGCCCCAGCATTTT. V usage is TRBV5-6 and J usage is TRBJ1-5; a possible D gene is TRBD1 (6 bases). The CDR3 runs to 19 residues. Germline CDR1 and CDR2: SGHDT and YYEEEE. V shed 1 base and J shed 0 bases, with 20 bases lying between them. Drawing the rest from reference TRBV5-6 and TRBJ1-5, the complete variable domain is DAGVTQSPTHLIKTRGQQVTLRCSPKSGHDTVSWYQQALGQGPQFIFQYYEEEERQRGNFPDRFSGHQFPNYSSELNVNALLLGDSALYLCASSLLTAGQRYSNQPQHFGDGTRLSIL.

The rearrangement joins TRBV5-4 to TRBJ1-1; D unclear. The CDR3 contains 13 residues. CDR1 is SGHNT and CDR2 is YYREEE in the germline V gene (reference sequence). The V gene lost 3 bases and the J gene lost 4 bases, with 10 bases spanning the gap. DNA for the CDR3: TGTGCCAGCAGCTCGGGTCGGGCCACTGAAGCTTTCTTT. Translating gives CASSSGRATEAFF.

The chain carries TRBV19 and TRBJ2-1, with 9 bases identical to TRBD2. The CDR3 spans 17 residues. CDR1 and CDR2 from the germline V gene are LNHDA and SQIVND (reference sequence). V shed 5 bases, J shed 4 bases, and the junction held 12 bases outside the gene matches. The CDR3 reads CASSSYIAGDWYNEQFF. The CDR3, as DNA: TGTGCCAGTAGTTCCTACATAGCGGGAGATTGGTACAATGAGCAGTTCTTC.

The chain recombines TRBV6-5 with TRBJ1-1; perhaps TRBD1 as D (5 bases). Trimming took 3 bases from V and 3 from J, leaving 11 bases between them. The length of the CDR3 is 14 residues. The V gene's germline CDR1 is MNHEY and CDR2 SVGAGI. DNA for the CDR3: TGTGCCAGCAGTTATGAGGGGCGCGACACTGAAGCTTTCTTT. Translating gives CASSYEGRDTEAFF.

Only one count was recorded for this clone. The chain recombines TRBV9 with TRBJ1-1, with unresolved D. V was shortened by 0 bases and J by 1 base, with 7 bases between the two germline ends. Germline lookup yields CDR1 SGDLS and CDR2 YYNGEE. The CDR3 has 14 amino acids. CDR3 region: CASSVASGNTEAFF. The CDR3 DNA reads TGTGCCAGCAGCGTAGCTTCGGGGAACACTGAAGCTTTCTTT. Combining the CDR3 with reference TRBV9 and TRBJ1-1 gives the whole variable domain DSGVTQTPKHLITATGQRVTLRCSPRSGDLSVYWYQQSLDQGLQFLIQYYNGEERAKGNILERFSAQQFPDLHSELNLSSLELGDSALYFCASSVASGNTEAFFGQGTRLTVV.

This sequence joins TRBV4-1 and TRBJ2-7; TRBD2 might be the D (6 bases). The V gene lost 3 bases and the J gene lost 2 bases, with 14 bases spanning the gap. Germline CDR1 reads MGHRA; CDR2 reads YSYEKL. This CDR3 region has 15 residues. In DNA form, the CDR3 reads TGCGCCAGCAGCCATTCCCGGGGGTCTGCCTACGAGCAGTACTTC. Its protein is CASSHSRGSAYEQYF.

The chain recombines TRBV7-2 with TRBJ1-1; D remains ambiguous. Per the germline V gene, CDR1 is SGHTA and CDR2 is FQGNSA. With 3 bases removed from V and 7 bases from J, the gap between germline ends came to 15 bases. The CDR3 length is 14 residues. The CDR3 coding sequence is TGTGCCAGCAGCTTCAGCGCCGGACTACTTGAAGCTTTCTTT. Translating it yields CASSFSAGLLEAFF.

This rearrangement joins TRBV7-2 to TRBJ1-4, with TRBD1 as a possible D gene (5 bases). This CDR3 contains 15 residues. The V gene lost 4 bases and the J gene lost 8 bases, with 17 bases spanning the gap. Germline values: CDR1 SGHTA, CDR2 FQGNSA. The CDR3 spells CASSYQSAGGEKLFF. The CDR3 DNA is TGTGCCAGCAGCTACCAAAGCGCGGGGGGGGAAAAACTGTTTTTT.

The chain employs TRBV7-3 and TRBJ2-3; the D is unclear. The ends were cut back, 4 bases at V and 6 bases at J, with 8 bases in the middle. The V gene's germline CDR1 is SGHTA and CDR2 FQGTGA. The CDR3 length is 12 residues. The CDR3 loop is CASSYGRDTQYF. The CDR3 nucleotides read TGTGCCAGCAGCTACGGACGGGATACGCAGTATTTT.

The chain links TRBV7-2 to TRBJ2-4; possible D gene TRBD2, 6 bases. CDR3 length equals 15 residues. CDR1 SGHTA and CDR2 FQGNSA come from the germline V gene. The ends were cut back, 4 bases at V and 8 bases at J, with 18 bases in the middle. The CDR3 nucleotides are TGTGCCAGCAGCTCACGGGGGATTCACACGGACATTCAGTACTTC. Its protein is CASSSRGIHTDIQYF.

CDR3 loop: CASSSRHRFSYEQYF. The CDR3 DNA is TGTGCCAGCAGCTCGCGTCATCGGTTCTCCTACGAGCAGTACTTC. The chain is built from TRBV7-6 and TRBJ2-7; D gene unclear. Germline-derived CDR1 and CDR2 are SGHVS and FNYEAQ. The CDR3 has 15 residues. V was pared by 4 bases and J by 0 bases, with 13 bases between.